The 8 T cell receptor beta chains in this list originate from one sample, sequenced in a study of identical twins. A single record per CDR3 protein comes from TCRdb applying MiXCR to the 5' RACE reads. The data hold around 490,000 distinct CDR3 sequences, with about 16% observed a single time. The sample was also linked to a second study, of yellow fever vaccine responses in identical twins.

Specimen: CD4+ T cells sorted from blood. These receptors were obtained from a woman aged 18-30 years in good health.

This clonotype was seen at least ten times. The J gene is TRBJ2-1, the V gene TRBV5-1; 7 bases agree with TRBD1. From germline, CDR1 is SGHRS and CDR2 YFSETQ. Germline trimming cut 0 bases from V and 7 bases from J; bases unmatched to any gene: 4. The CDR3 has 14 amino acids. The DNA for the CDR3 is TGCGCCAGCAGCTTGGACAGGGGTGGGAATGAGCAGTTCTTC. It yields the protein CASSLDRGGNEQFF. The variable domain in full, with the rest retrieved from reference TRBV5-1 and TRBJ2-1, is KAGVTQTPRYLIKTRGQQVTLSCSPISGHRSVSWYQQTPGQGLQFLFEYFSETQRNKGNFPGRFSGRQFSNSRSEMNVSTLELGDSALYLCASSLDRGGNEQFFGPGTRLTVL.

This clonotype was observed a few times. The DNA for the CDR3 is TGTGCCAGCAGCTGGGGACTAGCGGGAATAGGGGAGACCCAGTACTTC. It specifies CASSWGLAGIGETQYF. J is TRBJ2-5 and V is TRBV7-9, with TRBD2 identical over 13 bases. Germline loops: CDR1 SEHNR, CDR2 FQNEAQ (reference sequence). The CDR3 spans 16 residues. The V gene end was trimmed by 4 bases and the J gene end by 5 bases; junction bases not matched to a gene: 7.

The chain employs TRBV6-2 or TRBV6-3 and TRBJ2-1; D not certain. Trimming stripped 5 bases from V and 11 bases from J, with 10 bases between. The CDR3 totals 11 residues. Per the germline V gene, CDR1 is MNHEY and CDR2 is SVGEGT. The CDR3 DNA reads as TGTGCCAGCAGTCCCCTGGATAAGCAGTTCTTC. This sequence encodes CASSPLDKQFF.

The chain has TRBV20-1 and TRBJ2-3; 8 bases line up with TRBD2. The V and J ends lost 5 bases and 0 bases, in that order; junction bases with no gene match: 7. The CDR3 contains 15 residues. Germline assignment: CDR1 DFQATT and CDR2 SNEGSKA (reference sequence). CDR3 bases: TGCAGTGCTGAGCGGGGGTCAGCTAGCACAGATACGCAGTATTTT. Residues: CSAERGSASTDTQYF.

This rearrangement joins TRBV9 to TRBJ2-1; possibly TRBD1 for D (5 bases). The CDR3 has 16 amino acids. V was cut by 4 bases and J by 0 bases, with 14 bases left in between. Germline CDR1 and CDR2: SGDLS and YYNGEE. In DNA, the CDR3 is TGTGCCAGCAGCTCCCGACTCGACAGCTCCTACAATGAGCAGTTCTTC. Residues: CASSSRLDSSYNEQFF.

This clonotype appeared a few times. CDR3 in amino acids: CSVVRSQRETQYF. The CDR3 bases are TGCAGCGTTGTTCGCTCGCAGAGGGAGACCCAGTACTTC. This chain uses TRBV29-1 with TRBJ2-5; D remains unclear. This CDR3 region has 13 residues. Between the trimmed V and J ends, which lost 4 bases and 5 bases, there was a span of 14 bases. Germline CDR1 reads SQVTM; CDR2 reads ANQGSEA.

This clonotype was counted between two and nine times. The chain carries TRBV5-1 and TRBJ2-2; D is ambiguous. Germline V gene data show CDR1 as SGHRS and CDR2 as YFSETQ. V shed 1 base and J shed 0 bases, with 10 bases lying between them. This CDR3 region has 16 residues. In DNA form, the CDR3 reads TGCGCCAGCAGCTTGACTGTCAGGCCGAACACCGGGGAGCTGTTTTTT. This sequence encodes CASSLTVRPNTGELFF.

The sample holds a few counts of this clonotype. Written as DNA, the CDR3 is TGTGCCAGCAGTTGGGGACCCCCCTCCTACGAGCAGTACTTC. This gives the protein CASSWGPPSYEQYF. V usage is TRBV12-3 or TRBV12-4 and J usage is TRBJ2-7; D is tentatively TRBD1 or TRBD2 (5 bases each). CDR3 length equals 14 residues. V shed 4 bases and J shed 0 bases, with 10 bases lying between them.